This T cell receptor (beta chain) came from a study of blood T cell repertoires in COVID-19. The wider study: T cells, B-cell-depleted T cells, or PBMCs supplied cDNA or gDNA.

The germline V gene has CDR1 SGHRS and CDR2 YFSETQ. This CDR3 spans 15 amino acids. Trimming removed 0 bases at V and 4 bases at J, with 11 bases between. Clones were sequenced by immunoSEQ multiplex PCR, and TCRdb holds only the in-frame ones, with some missing. The data show a few hundred thousand clones, with about 86% seen just once and 0.95% to 1.5% held by the top ten. This clonotype originated in a woman between 45 and 60 years old with acute or convalescent COVID-19. The sequenced sample consisted of peripheral blood. The gene calls are TRBV5-1 and TRBJ1-5; TRBD1 is a possible D gene (5 bases). The CDR3 DNA follows: TGCGCCAGCAGCTTGGCCGTCGGGGGGAATCAGCCCCAGCATTTT. Protein: CASSLAVGGNQPQHF.